This T cell receptor (beta chain) is from a study of T cell responses to AZD1222 COVID-19 vaccine. This CDR3 region has 14 residues. The germline V and J ends were trimmed by 0 bases and 8 bases, with 12 bases remaining between them. Germline CDR1 reads SGHKS; CDR2 reads YYEKEE (reference sequence). Only in-frame clones appear in the TCRdb table, and some are missing; sequencing was by immunoSEQ multiplex PCR. The sample has some 150,000 clones, about 87% seen once. V gene TRBV5-5 combines with J gene TRBJ2-1; D not resolved. The sample consisted of peripheral blood, taken 28 days after the second AZD1222 dose. This sequence originates from an adult who received the AZD1222 COVID-19 vaccine. This CDR3 is CASSLGWGNDEQFF. CDR3 DNA sequence: TGTGCCAGCAGCTTGGGTTGGGGTAACGATGAGCAGTTCTTC.